What follows are 21 T cell receptor beta chains derived from one specimen sequenced in a study of T cell repertoires in cytomegalovirus infection. TCRdb processed the reads anew with MiXCR; each CDR3 protein has one entry. Seen here are some 700,000 distinct CDR3 sequences, 35% observed once, and the top ten hold 2.5% to 3%. The sample consisted of PBMCs. The receptors stem from a human donor in good health (CMV status not recorded). Some clones in this sample may be carry-over from other donors' samples.

This clonotype was picked up a small number of times. This rearrangement joins TRBV28 to TRBJ1-5; 10 bases match TRBD1. The CDR3 is 15 amino acids. In germline, CDR1 is MDHEN, CDR2 SYDVKM. Trimming removed 3 bases from V and 6 bases from J; junction bases left unmatched: 5. This chain's CDR3 is CASSLGQGRGQPQHF. The DNA of the CDR3 is TGTGCCAGCAGTTTGGGACAGGGGAGGGGTCAGCCCCAGCATTTT.

In the case of this clonotype: Just one base apart from a much larger clone, this may be a read error. This chain connects TRBV7-6 to TRBJ2-1; 8 positions agree with TRBD2. Germline V gene data show CDR1 as SGHVS and CDR2 as FNYEAQ. This CDR3 spans 13 amino acids. Here the CDR3 reads CASSERERNEQVF. The CDR3 region has the DNA TGTGCCAGCAGCGAGCGGGAGAGGAATGAGCAGGTCTTC.

The table lists this clonotype with a few counts. The chain recombines TRBV7-2 with TRBJ1-5, with D tentatively TRBD1 (5 bases). The CDR3 contains 15 residues. Germline V gene lookup returns CDR1 SGHTA and CDR2 FQGNSA. The V gene lost 1 base and the J gene lost 5 bases, with 12 bases spanning the gap. The CDR3 nucleotides read TGTGCCAGCAGCTTAGGGACAACATTCGATCAGCCCCAGCATTTT. Translation gives CASSLGTTFDQPQHF.

This clonotype has only a few counts. The chain links TRBV7-9 to TRBJ2-1, with a possible D match to TRBD2 (7 bases). Germline assignment: CDR1 SEHNR and CDR2 FQNEAQ (reference sequence). Trimming removed 5 bases at V and 3 bases at J, with 17 bases between. The CDR3 has 16 amino acids. CDR3 in DNA: TGTGCCAGCAGCGCCGTGGGGGGGGGGCGCTACAATGAGCAGTTCTTC. Its protein product is CASSAVGGGRYNEQFF. The full variable domain, rest sourced from reference TRBV7-9 and TRBJ2-1, is DTGVSQNPRHKITKRGQNVTFRCDPISEHNRLYWYRQTLGQGPEFLTYFQNEAQLEKSRLLSDRFSAERPKGSFSTLEIQRTEQGDSAMYLCASSAVGGGRYNEQFFGPGTRLTVL.

A few counts support this clonotype. This chain connects TRBV2 to TRBJ2-3; a weak D match, TRBD2 (5 bases). The ends were cut back, 6 bases at V and 5 bases at J, with 15 bases in the middle. Germline CDR1 SNHLY, CDR2 FYNNEI. CDR3 length: 14 amino acids. In DNA, the CDR3 is TGTGCCAGCAGAGGGCGGGCCCGGGGAGATACGCAGTATTTT. The encoded protein is CASRGRARGDTQYF.

This chain joins TRBV5-1 and TRBJ2-4; D tentatively fits TRBD1 or TRBD2 (5 bases each). CDR3 length equals 13 residues. Deletions cut 0 bases from V and 7 bases from J, with 8 bases between. The germline V gene encodes CDR1 SGHRS and CDR2 YFSETQ. CDR3 amino acids: CASSLGDGNIQYF. The CDR3 coding sequence is TGCGCCAGCAGCTTGGGGGACGGTAACATTCAGTACTTC.

This clonotype was detected only a few times. The chain is built from TRBV19 and TRBJ1-1, with D possibly TRBD1 on 6 matching bases. Trimming took off 7 bases at V and 2 bases at J, with 17 bases between the two ends. The CDR3 runs to 15 residues. Germline CDR1 LNHDA, CDR2 SQIVND (reference sequence). The CDR3: CASNRGALSNTEAFF. CDR3 coding DNA: TGTGCCAGTAATCGGGGGGCTCTCAGTAACACTGAAGCTTTCTTT.

V and J are TRBV6-1 and TRBJ1-2, with D hard to call. Trimming cost V 11 bases and J 0 bases, with 10 bases left between them. This CDR3 region has 12 residues. Germline loops: CDR1 MNHNS, CDR2 SASEGT. Written as DNA, the CDR3 is TGTGCCGGCCGTAAAGCTAACTATGGCTACACCTTC. It yields the protein CAGRKANYGYTF.

The V call is TRBV7-2, the J call TRBJ1-1; the D is unclear. CDR1 is SGHTA, CDR2 FQGNSA, per germline. The CDR3 sequence is 14 residues long. Trimming pared 0 bases from V and 5 bases from J, leaving 10 bases between. The CDR3 region is CASSLALRYTEAFF. Here the CDR3 DNA reads TGTGCCAGCAGCTTAGCGCTCAGGTATACTGAAGCTTTCTTT. The whole variable domain, filled in from reference TRBV7-2 and TRBJ1-1, reads GAGVSQSPSNKVTEKGKDVELRCDPISGHTALYWYRQSLGQGLEFLIYFQGNSAPDKSGLPSDRFSAERTGGSVSTLTIQRTQQEDSAVYLCASSLALRYTEAFFGQGTRLTVV.

The CDR3 protein is CASSSLGAYGYTF. The CDR3 nucleotides are TGCGCCAGCAGTTCCCTCGGGGCCTATGGCTACACCTTC. The chain employs TRBV10-2 and TRBJ1-2; D might be TRBD1 (5 bases). Germline CDR1 is WSHSY and CDR2 is SAAADI. The CDR3 is 13 amino acids. Trimming removed 5 bases at V and 4 bases at J, with 11 bases between.

This clonotype was seen a few times. The chain joins TRBV7-8 to TRBJ2-6; possibly TRBD2 for D (5 bases). Trimming stripped 5 bases from V and 0 bases from J, with 11 bases between. The CDR3 runs to 16 residues. Germline V gene lookup returns CDR1 SGHVS and CDR2 FQNEAQ. The CDR3 reads CASSPDRDSGANVLTF. The CDR3 DNA reads as TGTGCCAGCAGCCCCGACCGGGACTCTGGGGCCAACGTCCTGACTTTC.

This clonotype was recorded a few times. V is TRBV6-1 and J is TRBJ2-7; 10 bases fit TRBD1. The CDR3 loop spans 15 amino acids. The germline CDR1 and CDR2 sequences are MNHNS and SASEGT. Losses at the gene ends were 3 bases for V and 3 bases for J; bases not matched to a gene: 5. CDR3 in amino acids: CASSDRTGGVYEQYF. CDR3 nucleotide sequence: TGTGCCAGCAGTGACCGGACAGGGGGGGTCTACGAGCAGTACTTC.

Note on this clonotype: The junction departs from the called germline gene at one end, perhaps through a read error. V and J are TRBV24-1 and TRBJ2-1, with D perhaps matching TRBD2 (5 bases). Germline CDR1 is KGHDR and CDR2 is SFDVKD. The CDR3 sequence is 12 residues long. CDR3 DNA: TGTGCCACCAGTGCGCTCGGGGTGGTGTGGATCTTC. Translating it yields CATSALGVVWIF.

In this sample, this clonotype turned up a few times. The V and J genes are TRBV12-3 or TRBV12-4 and TRBJ2-7, with a weak D call TRBD1 (5 bases). This CDR3 spans 14 amino acids. Trimming removed 3 bases at V and 7 bases at J, with 16 bases between. CDR3 amino acids: CASSFVDIGQEQYF. In DNA, the CDR3 is TGTGCCAGCAGTTTCGTGGACATAGGACAAGAGCAGTACTTC.

The sample holds a few counts of this clonotype. The gene calls are TRBV5-5 and TRBJ2-7, with TRBD1 matching over 9 bases. The germline V gene has CDR1 SGHKS and CDR2 YYEKEE (reference sequence). V shed 2 bases and J 3 bases; nucleotides not matched to a gene: 6. The CDR3 has 15 amino acids. The CDR3 sequence is CASSFDRGKVYEQYF. For the CDR3, the DNA is TGTGCCAGCAGCTTCGACAGGGGGAAGGTCTACGAGCAGTACTTC.

In this sample, this clonotype turned up a few times. The V gene is TRBV5-4, the J gene TRBJ2-1, with a possible D match to TRBD1 (5 bases). This CDR3 spans 13 amino acids. Germline-derived CDR1 and CDR2 are SGHNT and YYREEE (reference sequence). V lost 1 base, J lost 7 bases, and 9 bases lay in between. The CDR3 loop is CASSLPGINEQFF. The CDR3 DNA sequence: TGTGCCAGCAGCTTGCCAGGGATTAATGAGCAGTTCTTC.

Remarks on this clonotype: Its ends do not fully match the called genes, so a read error is possible. The J gene is TRBJ1-4, the V gene TRBV6-5, with D possibly TRBD1 on 5 matching bases. Germline V gene sequence: CDR1 MNHEY, CDR2 SVGAGI. This CDR3 comprises 15 residues. The CDR3 nucleotides read TGTGCCAGCAGTTACTCGTTCGGGACTAATGAAAATCTGTTTTTT. Translation gives CASSYSFGTNENLFF.

This clonotype was observed a handful of times. The CDR3 sequence is CASRGGGVSNQPQHF. The CDR3 DNA reads TGTGCCAGCAGAGGGGGGGGGGTTAGCAATCAGCCCCAGCATTTT. This sequence joins TRBV28 and TRBJ1-5, with D perhaps matching TRBD1 (6 bases). Germline loops: CDR1 MDHEN, CDR2 SYDVKM. V lost 6 bases and J 0 bases, leaving 12 bases between the germline ends. The CDR3 is 15 amino acids.

This clonotype showed up just a few times. The rearrangement links TRBV28 to TRBJ1-5; 8 bases align to TRBD1. Germline trimming cut 8 bases from V and 3 bases from J; bases unmatched to any gene: 3. In germline, CDR1 is MDHEN, CDR2 SYDVKM. The CDR3 length is 13 residues. The CDR3 region has the DNA TGTGCCAGCTGGGACAGGCCCAATCAGCCCCAGCATTTT. As protein: CASWDRPNQPQHF.

This clonotype came up many times. The chain employs TRBV7-8 and TRBJ1-5; no definite D call. The germline CDR1 and CDR2 sequences are SGHVS and FQNEAQ. V gave up 3 bases and J gave up 3 bases, with 3 bases separating them. CDR3 size: 12 residues. CDR3 sequence reads: CASSFFNQPQHF. The CDR3 DNA sequence: TGTGCCAGCAGCTTCTTCAATCAGCCCCAGCATTTT.

The chain carries TRBV6-5 and TRBJ2-7; 11 bases are shared with TRBD2. Per the germline V gene, CDR1 is MNHEY and CDR2 is SVGAGI. The length of the CDR3 is 15 residues. Losses at the gene ends were 2 bases for V and 3 bases for J; bases not matched to a gene: 3. CDR3 in amino acids: CASSYGGTSGYEQYF. The CDR3 DNA follows: TGTGCCAGCAGTTACGGCGGGACTAGCGGCTACGAGCAGTACTTC.